This record covers a single T cell receptor (beta chain). The sample holds one count of this clone. Its antigen is currently not known. Base-call qualities are not available, and no considerably larger clone is one nucleotide away. In light of the paper, this sample's time point label describes: about 28 days (+/-7) after the second vaccine dose. AZD1222 recipients given second doses at about 4 weeks or at about 12 weeks were pooled, since spike-specific TCR depth and breadth were not found to differ between the two schedules. Samples from vaccinated people were obtained from the UK trials COV001 and COV002, which included a single-blind randomized controlled phase 2/3 trial of AZD1222 (ChAdOx1 nCoV-19) in healthy adults. For TCRbeta chain sequencing, PBMC samples from trial participants were taken at day 0 and at day 28 after the second dose. The CDR3 regions of human TCRbeta chains were analyzed by immunosequencing. In the paper's pipeline: Repertoire TCRs were checked for matches against a reference library of SARS-CoV-2-specific TCRs that had been generated using the MIRA antigen-specificity platform. Breadth meant the fraction of unique TCRs that were SARS-CoV-2-associated, whereas depth meant the fraction of total T cells that were SARS-CoV-2-associated. Using the MIRA data, every spike-specific TCR was mapped to the spike region that the TCR reacted to and assigned to either a CD4 or a CD8 class. Log10-transformed breadth and depth values were compared by one-way ANOVA with Sidak's multiple comparisons tests. The table was pulled from immuneACCESS by TCRdb, which kept in-frame rearrangements only. Such tables lose some clones; where checked, under half of the loss comes from unresolved V genes, and the rest has no known cause. V, J and clone size are those of that table, while D and trimming were read from the DNA. The sample table lists about 120,000 clones, about 86% of them with a count of one. 3% of the sample rests with the top ten.

Trimming takes 0 bases from V and 7 bases from J, and the germline ends sit 24 bases apart. The CDR3 runs 18 amino acids, cysteine and phenylalanine included. Kept here is only the CDR3 DNA, which spans 54 bases and is read in frame from base 1. Per the germline V gene (reference sequence), LNHNV is the CDR1 and YYDKDF is the CDR2. This entry is derived from a study of T cell responses to AZD1222 COVID-19 vaccine (dated by TCRdb to about 2021). Regarding the study in general: A total of approximately 240 trial participants underwent TCR sequencing, of whom about 200 had received two doses of AZD1222 and approximately 25 had received two doses of the MenACWY control vaccine. Trial participants were enrolled by age into 18-55, 56-69 and 70-plus year subgroups, with approximately 160, 26 and 62 TCR-sequenced participants respectively.

Study-wide findings and limitations: In the small 56-69-year group, the increase in depth fell short of significance, most likely because of low power. Reportedly, close to half of the unique spike-specific TCRs recognized epitopes lying outside the regions that are mutated in the B.1.351 and B.1.1.7 variants. Because no day 14 peak-response samples were available, the repertoires could be characterized only after the peak T cell response. After two AZD1222 doses, both the breadth and the depth of spike-specific TCRs were significantly higher than at day 0 and than in MenACWY recipients. Most participants were white British and females outnumbered males, and the authors suggested that clonal diversity may have been underestimated. CD4 TCRs associated with the vaccine covered the entire spike protein, and the dominant responses were in regions 160-218 and 743-854. Conclusions about previously exposed vaccinees are limited because only six or seven AZD1222 recipients were SARS-CoV-2 seropositive at baseline.

Sequencing used peripheral blood, obtained 28 days after the second AZD1222 dose. The rearrangement combines TRBV15 with TRBJ1-2; no D segment can be confidently identified. The receptor comes from an adult who received the AZD1222 COVID-19 vaccine. The bases are TGTGCCACCAGCAGAGATCAAGAGGGAAAGGCTCTATTGGTTGGCTACACCTTC. The encoded protein is CATSRDQEGKALLVGYTF.